This TCR beta chain was documented in a study of T cells in women clearing cervical HPV infection. Assay: immunoSEQ multiplex PCR; the TCRdb copy retains only in-frame clones and omits some. This sample contains tens of thousands of clones. The specimen was blood buffy coat. The source of this sequence is a woman between 18 and 69 years old with a cervical HPV16 infection that either progressed to CIN3+ or cleared (not recorded which).

CDR3 sequence reads: CASSTGTGGSRGTEAFF. The part of the CDR3 DNA that was read is TGCGCCAGCAGCACCGGGACAGGAGGTTCGAGGGGCACTGAA. The genes are TRBV5-1 and TRBJ1-1, with 8 positions matching TRBD1. The observed sequence ends 3 residues before the CDR3 terminus, with the missing tail filled in from the germline J gene. The J segment lost 4 bases and the V segment lost 4 bases, leaving 15 bases of the junction unmatched. The CDR3 consists of 17 residues. Germline V gene lookup returns CDR1 SGHRS and CDR2 YFSETQ.